Listed here are 15 T cell receptor beta chains from one sample, sequenced in a study of blood T cell repertoires in COVID-19. The table came from immunoSEQ multiplex PCR; TCRdb's copy has only in-frame clones and leaves some out. The sample shows 160,000 or so clones, more than 75% of them seen only once. The sample comprised peripheral blood. These receptors were obtained from a woman aged 70 to 79 with acute or convalescent COVID-19.

This sequence joins TRBV7-3 and TRBJ2-2, with 11 bases lining up with TRBD1. V trimming: 3 bases; J trimming: 4 bases; junction bases outside the gene matches: 10. Germline V CDR1 and CDR2: SGHTA, FQGTGA. The CDR3 extends over 18 amino acids. For the CDR3, the DNA is TGTGCCAGCAGCTTCCAGGACAGGGGGCGTTTTGGCACCGGGGAGCTGTTTTTT. Its translation is CASSFQDRGRFGTGELFF.

The chain combines TRBV4-1 with TRBJ1-2; 9 bases are a match to TRBD1. The CDR3 totals 13 residues. Losses at the gene ends were 2 bases for V and 8 bases for J; bases not matched to a gene: 3. Germline lookup yields CDR1 MGHRA and CDR2 YSYEKL. The CDR3 region is CASSQTGGDGYTF. For the CDR3, the DNA is TGCGCCAGCAGCCAAACAGGGGGCGACGGCTACACCTTC.

This clone was picked up many times. This sequence joins TRBV28 and TRBJ2-1; 7 bases agree with TRBD2. Germline-derived CDR1 and CDR2 are MDHEN and SYDVKM. Trimming at V came to 5 bases and at J to 7 bases, leaving 11 bases not matched to a gene. The CDR3 is made up of 15 amino acids. This CDR3 reads CASSPIGLGYNEQFF. The DNA for the CDR3 is TGTGCCAGCAGTCCCATAGGACTAGGCTATAATGAGCAGTTCTTC.

The gene calls are TRBV6-5 and TRBJ2-7, with TRBD1 matching over 9 bases. This CDR3 is built from 15 residues. Germline CDR1 and CDR2: MNHEY and SVGAGI. Losses at the gene ends were 6 bases for V and 3 bases for J; bases not matched to a gene: 9. CDR3 DNA: TGTGCCAGCAGCTTCTTGACGACAGGGGGCTACGAGCAGTACTTC. Translating gives CASSFLTTGGYEQYF.

The V call is TRBV6-5, the J call TRBJ1-2, with D perhaps TRBD1 (5 bases). Looked up from germline, CDR1 is MNHEY and CDR2 is SVGAGI. This CDR3 has 14 amino acids. V gave up 6 bases and J gave up 7 bases, with 18 bases separating them. CDR3 sequence: CASSLEGWEAGYTF. The CDR3, as DNA: TGTGCCAGCAGCCTGGAGGGGTGGGAAGCTGGCTACACCTTC.

The chain is built from TRBV3-1 (or the pseudogene TRBV3-2) and TRBJ1-4, with D perhaps TRBD1 (5 bases). CDR3 length equals 14 residues. The V and J ends lost 6 bases and 10 bases respectively, with 18 bases between them. The germline gives CDR1 LGHDT, CDR2 YNNKEL (reference sequence). In DNA form, the CDR3 reads TGTGCCAGCAGACCTTCGGACGGGGGTAGAAAACTGTTTTTT. It encodes CASRPSDGGRKLFF.

The genes are TRBV3-1 (or the pseudogene TRBV3-2) and TRBJ1-2; the D gene is possibly TRBD1 (5 bases). The CDR3 runs 17 residues. Trimming stripped 0 bases from V and 4 bases from J, with 18 bases between. Germline V lookup: CDR1 LGHDT, CDR2 YNNKEL (reference sequence). The CDR3 DNA sequence: TGTGCCAGCAGCCAAGAATTCAGGGTTAGGCAGGGCTATGGCTACACCTTC. Its protein is CASSQEFRVRQGYGYTF.

The V gene is TRBV10-3, the J gene TRBJ2-5; D possibly corresponds to TRBD1 (5 bases). This CDR3 comprises 14 residues. V was pared by 6 bases and J by 3 bases, with 14 bases between. CDR1 and CDR2 from the germline V gene are ENHRY and SYGVKD. The CDR3 DNA reads as TGTGCCATCAGGGAAACAGGTTATGAAGAGACCCAGTACTTC. Its protein product is CAIRETGYEETQYF.

CDR3 sequence (DNA): TGCAGCGCCAGGACAGATTCCTACGAGCAGTACTTC. Protein sequence: CSARTDSYEQYF. The J gene is TRBJ2-7, the V gene TRBV29-1, with D possibly matching TRBD1 (6 bases). CDR3 length equals 12 residues. Germline assignment: CDR1 SQVTM and CDR2 ANQGSEA. Trimming removed 7 bases at V and 1 base at J, with 11 bases between.

This clone was detected only a few times. The chain combines TRBV7-9 with TRBJ1-2; D is possibly TRBD1 (6 bases). With 5 bases removed from V and 2 bases from J, the gap between germline ends came to 15 bases. CDR3 length: 15 residues. Germline lookup yields CDR1 SEHNR and CDR2 FQNEAQ (reference sequence). CDR3 in amino acids: CASSPMGGRNYGYTF. Written as DNA, the CDR3 is TGTGCCAGCAGCCCCATGGGGGGGCGCAACTATGGCTACACCTTC.

This chain uses TRBV3-1 (or the pseudogene TRBV3-2) with TRBJ2-7, with D maybe TRBD1 (6 bases). Looked up from germline, CDR1 is LGHDT and CDR2 is YNNKEL (reference sequence). Trimming shortened V by 0 bases and J by 7 bases, and 28 bases separated the two germline ends. The CDR3 spans 19 residues. CDR3 region: CASSQESRPGAGPLGEQYF. CDR3 coding DNA: TGTGCCAGCAGCCAAGAGTCCCGTCCAGGGGCAGGGCCCCTAGGGGAGCAGTACTTC.

The chain joins TRBV10-3 to TRBJ1-5, with TRBD1 matching over 7 bases. Per germline, CDR1 ENHRY and CDR2 SYGVKD. Trimming removed 0 bases from V and 7 bases from J; junction bases left unmatched: 3. The CDR3 contains 14 residues. CDR3 DNA sequence: TGTGCCATCAGTGAGTCACAGGGGCTGCAGCCCCAGCATTTT. Residues: CAISESQGLQPQHF.

The chain recombines TRBV15 with TRBJ2-3; D possibly corresponds to TRBD1 (6 bases). Trimming removed 3 bases from V and 5 bases from J, with 12 bases in between. Germline V gene lookup returns CDR1 LNHNV and CDR2 YYDKDF (reference sequence). This CDR3 is 14 amino acids long. CDR3 sequence: CATSSGQGLDTQYF. Written as DNA, the CDR3 is TGTGCCACCAGCAGTGGGCAGGGGCTAGATACGCAGTATTTT. Combining the CDR3 with reference TRBV15 and TRBJ2-3 gives the whole variable domain DAMVIQNPRYQVTQFGKPVTLSCSQTLNHNVMYWYQQKSSQAPKLLFHYYDKDFNNEADTPDNFQSRRPNTSFCFLDIRSPGLGDTAMYLCATSSGQGLDTQYFGPGTRLTVL.

Relative to its sample, this clone is medium-sized (0.01 to 0.1%). This chain links TRBV28 with TRBJ1-2; D may be TRBD1 (5 bases). The CDR3 is 15 residues long. The V end lost 7 bases, the J end lost 4 bases, and 19 bases lay between the germline ends. CDR1 and CDR2 from the germline V gene are MDHEN and SYDVKM. As DNA, the CDR3 is TGTGCCAGCATGCAGCCGACAGCTCCTATCTATGGCTACACCTTC. This translates into CASMQPTAPIYGYTF.

The rearrangement joins TRBV3-1 (or the pseudogene TRBV3-2) to TRBJ2-5; 11 positions match TRBD2. The CDR3 has 18 residues. CDR1 and CDR2 from the germline V gene are LGHDT and YNNKEL (reference sequence). Trimming cost V 0 bases and J 1 base; bases outside gene matches: 7. CDR3 coding DNA: TGTGCCAGCAGCCAAGATTTGCTAGCGGGGGGTTTCCAAGAGACCCAGTACTTC. Translated, it gives CASSQDLLAGGFQETQYF.